This record looks at one T cell receptor (beta chain) sequence and its context. Its antigen is still unknown. No much larger clone is present one base from it, and per-base qualities are unavailable. Pancreatic ductal adenocarcinoma patients who had undergone surgery without neoadjuvant therapy were selected. Peripheral blood was collected in heparin tubes, from which PBMCs were isolated by histopaque density gradient and cryopreserved in around 9.4% DMSO. Using the DNeasy Blood and Tissue Kit with Proteinase K and RNase treatment, genomic DNA was extracted from six or seven PBMC and 9 flash-frozen tumor specimens. The source of the sample is a study of T cells in pancreatic ductal adenocarcinoma (dated by TCRdb to 2016 to 2017). Broadly, across the study: To learn about the adaptive T-cell response arising naturally, investigators profiled where tumor-infiltrating CD8+ T cells, together with suppressive cells, were located within resected pancreatic ductal adenocarcinoma, how abundant they were, and what qualities they showed.

The immunoSEQ hsTCRB kit was used to amplify TCR beta CDR3 regions from genomic DNA. An Illumina HiSeq system was used to carry out high-throughput TRB CDR3 sequencing. As for the authors' bioinformatics: The immunoSEQ software was used to analyze sequencing reads, and nonproductive sequences containing premature stops or frame-shifts were excluded. Clonality of the repertoire was calculated as one minus the Shannon entropy normalized by log2 of the number of unique productive sequences. Here the immuneACCESS table is served through TCRdb, limited to in-frame sequences with V and J called. Missing clones are a known gap in these copies; in checked studies unresolved V genes cover under half, and the rest lacks a known reason. V, J and clone size derive from that table, while D and trimming were established from the DNA sequence. The sample table contains around 94,000 clones; only one count was recorded for roughly 96% of them. The ten largest clones capture roughly 3% of the sample.

Deletion took 8 bases off V and 1 base off J, with a span of 12 bases between the germline ends. The germline V gene (reference sequence) specifies MNHEY as CDR1 and SMNVEV as CDR2. Counted from cysteine to phenylalanine, this CDR3 has 13 amino acids. The sequence is cut down to CDR3 DNA, 39 bases in frame from base 1. Study-level results and caveats: Since most pancreatic cancer patients present with inoperable disease, the resected cohort was skewed toward the minority of patients who had early-stage disease. Blood samples had more total productive templates and approximately 8-fold more unique clonotypes than tumor samples. There was no significant difference in T-cell clonality between tumor and blood, where mean clonality was roughly 0.11 for tumors and 0.07 to 0.08 for blood. Comparisons of clonality between tumor and blood may be biased toward lower diversity because tumors are enriched in CD45RO+ effector T cells rather than naive T cells.

The sequence was collected from a human donor with pancreatic ductal adenocarcinoma. The chain uses TRBV27 and TRBJ2-7, and the D gene may be TRBD1, 6 bases matching. What was sequenced was PBMCs. This receptor has the CDR3 CASSTGFSYEQYF. DNA sequence: TGTGCCAGCTCTACAGGGTTTTCCTACGAGCAGTACTTC.